This T cell receptor (beta chain) was profiled in a study of control samples from healthy donors and cancer patients. Germline V gene data show CDR1 as SGHVS and CDR2 as FQNEAQ. The CDR3 consists of 16 residues. V lost 1 base, J lost 6 bases, and 18 bases lay in between. Clones were read by immunoSEQ multiplex PCR, and TCRdb kept only the in-frame ones, dropping some. The sample lists over 100,000 clones, about 90% occurring once. Material for sequencing was blood. The sequence was collected from a woman aged 45-65 years in good health. The rearrangement joins TRBV7-8 to TRBJ1-1; D not certain. The CDR3 is CASSLVPGPGGPEAFF. Here the CDR3 DNA reads TGTGCCAGCAGCTTAGTCCCGGGCCCCGGAGGCCCTGAAGCTTTCTTT.